Below are 11 T cell receptor beta chains sequenced from a single sample in a study of cytomegalovirus exposure and HLA in healthy donors. 13 Jbeta primers and 60 Vbeta primers were used for the PCR. TCRdb's table, derived via immunoSEQ multiplex PCR, lists solely in-frame clones and lacks some. Of about 200,000 clones in the sample, around 77% were seen once. The sample was PBMCs. The source is a woman younger than 45 in good health and CMV-seronegative.

DNA of the CDR3: TGCGCCAGCAGCTTCACCAGCGGATTAACCTACGAGCAGTACTTC. Translated: CASSFTSGLTYEQYF. The chain employs TRBV5-1 and TRBJ2-7, with a tentative D call TRBD2 (5 bases). The V and J ends lost 2 bases and 2 bases respectively, with 14 bases between them. The CDR3 length is 15 residues. From germline, CDR1 is SGHRS and CDR2 YFSETQ.

The chain uses TRBV30 and TRBJ2-1; 7 bases match TRBD2. The germline V gene has CDR1 GTSNPN and CDR2 SVGIG (reference sequence). V dropped 0 bases and J dropped 10; count of bases not matched to a gene: 9. The CDR3 contains 14 residues. CDR3 sequence: CAWSVPTSAREQFF. CDR3 sequence (DNA): TGTGCCTGGAGTGTCCCAACTAGCGCGAGGGAGCAGTTCTTC. The full variable domain, its missing parts supplied by reference TRBV30 and TRBJ2-1, is SQTIHQWPATLVQPVGSPLSLECTVEGTSNPNLYWYRQAAGRGLQLLFYSVGIGQISSEVPQNLSASRPQDRQFILSSKKLLLSDSGFYLCAWSVPTSAREQFFGPGTRLTVL.

The chain combines TRBV30 with TRBJ1-4, with D perhaps TRBD1 (6 bases). The CDR3 is 16 residues long. Per germline, CDR1 GTSNPN and CDR2 SVGIG (reference sequence). With 2 bases removed from V and 0 bases from J, the gap between germline ends came to 13 bases. The DNA for the CDR3 is TGTGCCTGGAGTTTAGACAGGACGTCAACTAATGAAAAACTGTTTTTT. Translating gives CAWSLDRTSTNEKLFF.

J is TRBJ1-1 and V is TRBV5-1, with a tentative D call TRBD1 (5 bases). The CDR3 is 12 residues long. CDR1 and CDR2 from the germline V gene are SGHRS and YFSETQ. The ends were cut back, 4 bases at V and 7 bases at J, with 11 bases in the middle. The CDR3 is CASSPEGVEAFF. Written as DNA, the CDR3 is TGCGCCAGCAGCCCTGAAGGGGTTGAAGCTTTCTTT.

V and J are TRBV30 and TRBJ2-1, with 9 bases fitting TRBD1. From germline, CDR1 is GTSNPN and CDR2 SVGIG (reference sequence). This CDR3 is 17 amino acids long. Trimming removed 3 bases from V and 3 bases from J; junction bases left unmatched: 12. The CDR3 coding sequence is TGTGCCTGGAGAGTGGGACAGGGTATGTTCAACTACAATGAGCAGTTCTTC. Residues: CAWRVGQGMFNYNEQFF.

The chain uses TRBV4-1 and TRBJ2-7; D ambiguous. The ends were cut back, 1 base at V and 3 bases at J, with 7 bases in the middle. CDR1 is MGHRA and CDR2 is YSYEKL in the germline V gene. The CDR3 runs to 13 residues. CDR3 in amino acids: CASSQVVLYEQYF. As DNA, the CDR3 is TGCGCCAGCAGCCAAGTAGTTCTCTACGAGCAGTACTTC.

The chain is built from TRBV11-3 and TRBJ1-1; no definite D call. The CDR3 is 14 residues long. Germline V gives CDR1 SGHNT, CDR2 YENEEA. Trimming removed 3 bases from V and 1 base from J, with 9 bases in between. This CDR3 is CASSLRAGNTEAFF. The CDR3 nucleotides are TGTGCCAGCAGCTTGAGGGCTGGGAACACTGAAGCTTTCTTT.

The gene calls are TRBV7-2 and TRBJ2-1, with TRBD1 as a possible D gene (6 bases). Germline V gene data show CDR1 as SGHTA and CDR2 as FQGNSA. The CDR3 extends over 15 amino acids. With 6 bases removed from V and 4 bases from J, the gap between germline ends came to 16 bases. CDR3 coding DNA: TGTGCCAGCAGAAAAACAGGGACGGGGTACAATGAGCAGTTCTTC. This gives the protein CASRKTGTGYNEQFF.

The J gene is TRBJ1-6, the V gene TRBV5-4, with D hard to call. This CDR3 region has 14 residues. The ends were cut back, 0 bases at V and 6 bases at J, with 7 bases in the middle. Germline lookup yields CDR1 SGHNT and CDR2 YYREEE (reference sequence). The CDR3 here is CASSLVPGNSPLHF. CDR3 DNA: TGTGCCAGCAGCTTGGTCCCGGGTAATTCACCCCTCCACTTT.

The CDR3 is CASSPRLARGAGELFF. The CDR3 nucleotides are TGTGCCAGCTCACCACGTCTAGCACGCGGCGCCGGGGAGCTGTTTTTT. The chain has TRBV18 and TRBJ2-2; D might be TRBD2 (5 bases). The CDR3 loop spans 16 amino acids. V dropped 1 base and J dropped 6 bases, with 15 bases sitting between them. Germline CDR1 KGHSH, CDR2 LQKENI. The full variable domain, in which reference TRBV18 and TRBJ2-2 provide the parts outside the CDR3, is NAGVMQNPRHLVRRRGQEARLRCSPMKGHSHVYWYRQLPEEGLKFMVYLQKENIIDESGMPKERFSAEFPKEGPSILRIQQVVRGDSAAYFCASSPRLARGAGELFFGEGSRLTVL.

The chain is built from TRBV6-1 and TRBJ1-5; perhaps TRBD1 as D (6 bases). Trimming removed 7 bases from V and 6 bases from J, with 16 bases in between. The CDR3 spans 14 residues. Germline CDR1 reads MNHNS; CDR2 reads SASEGT. CDR3 bases: TGTGCCAGCATCATAACCAAGACAGGTCAGCCCCAGCATTTT. Translation gives CASIITKTGQPQHF.